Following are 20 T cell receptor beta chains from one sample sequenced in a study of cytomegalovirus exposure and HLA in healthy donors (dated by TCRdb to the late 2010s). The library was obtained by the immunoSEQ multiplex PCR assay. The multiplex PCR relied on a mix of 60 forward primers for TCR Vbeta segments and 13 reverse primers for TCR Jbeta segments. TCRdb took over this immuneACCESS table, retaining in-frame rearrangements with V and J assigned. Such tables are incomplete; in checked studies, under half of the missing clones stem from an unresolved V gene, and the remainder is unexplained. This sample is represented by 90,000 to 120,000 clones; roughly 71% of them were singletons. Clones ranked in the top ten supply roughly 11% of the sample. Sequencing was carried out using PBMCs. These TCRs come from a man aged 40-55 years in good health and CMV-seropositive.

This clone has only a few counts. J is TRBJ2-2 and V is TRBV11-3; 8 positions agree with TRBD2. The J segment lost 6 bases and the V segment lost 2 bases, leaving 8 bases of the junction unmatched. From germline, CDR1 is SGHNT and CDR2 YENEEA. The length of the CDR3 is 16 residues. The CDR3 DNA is TGTGCCAGCAGCTTAATCCTAGCGGGTGGGGCCGGGGAGCTGTTTTTT. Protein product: CASSLILAGGAGELFF.

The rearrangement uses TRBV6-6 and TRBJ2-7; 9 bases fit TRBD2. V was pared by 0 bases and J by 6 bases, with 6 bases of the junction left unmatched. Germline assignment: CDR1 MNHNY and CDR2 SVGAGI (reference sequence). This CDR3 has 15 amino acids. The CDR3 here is CASSYSRLAGLEQYF. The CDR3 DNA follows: TGTGCCAGCAGTTACTCGAGGCTAGCGGGACTCGAGCAGTACTTC.

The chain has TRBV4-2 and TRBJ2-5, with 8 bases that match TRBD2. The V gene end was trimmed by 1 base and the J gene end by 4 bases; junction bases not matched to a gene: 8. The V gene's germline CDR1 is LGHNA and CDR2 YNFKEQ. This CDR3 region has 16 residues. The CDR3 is CASSQAPGRAGETQYF. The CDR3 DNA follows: TGTGCCAGCAGCCAAGCCCCCGGGAGGGCTGGAGAGACCCAGTACTTC.

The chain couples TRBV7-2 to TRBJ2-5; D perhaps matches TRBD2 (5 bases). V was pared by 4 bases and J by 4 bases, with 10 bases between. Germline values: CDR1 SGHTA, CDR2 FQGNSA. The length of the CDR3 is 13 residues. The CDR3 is CASSSSRGETQYF. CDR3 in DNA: TGTGCCAGCAGCTCCTCCCGGGGAGAGACCCAGTACTTC.

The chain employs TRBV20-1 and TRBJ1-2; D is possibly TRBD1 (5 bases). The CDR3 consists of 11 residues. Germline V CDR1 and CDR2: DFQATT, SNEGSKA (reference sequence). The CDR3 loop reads CRVGQDYGYTF. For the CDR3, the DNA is TGCAGAGTCGGACAAGACTATGGCTACACCTTC.

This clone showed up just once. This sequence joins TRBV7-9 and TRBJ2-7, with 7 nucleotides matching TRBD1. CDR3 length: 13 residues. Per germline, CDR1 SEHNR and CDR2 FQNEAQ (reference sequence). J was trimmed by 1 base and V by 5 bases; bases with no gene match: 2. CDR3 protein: CASSRDSSYEQYF. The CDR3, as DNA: TGTGCCAGCAGCCGGGACAGTTCCTACGAGCAGTACTTC.

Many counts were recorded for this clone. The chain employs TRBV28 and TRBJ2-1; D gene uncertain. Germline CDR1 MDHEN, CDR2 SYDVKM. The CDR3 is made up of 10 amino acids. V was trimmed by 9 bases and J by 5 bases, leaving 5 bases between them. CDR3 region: CASSDNEQFF. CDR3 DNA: TGTGCCAGTTCGGACAATGAGCAGTTCTTC. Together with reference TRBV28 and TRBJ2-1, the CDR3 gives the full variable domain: DVKVTQSSRYLVKRTGEKVFLECVQDMDHENMFWYRQDPGLGLRLIYFSYDVKMKEKGDIPEGYSVSREKKERFSLILESASTNQTSMYLCASSDNEQFFGPGTRLTVL.

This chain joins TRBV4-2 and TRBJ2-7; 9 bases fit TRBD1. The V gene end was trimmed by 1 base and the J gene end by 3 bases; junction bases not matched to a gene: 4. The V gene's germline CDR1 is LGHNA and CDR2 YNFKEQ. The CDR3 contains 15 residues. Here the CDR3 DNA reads TGTGCCAGCAGCCAAGGAGGACAGGGGCTCTACGAGCAGTACTTC. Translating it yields CASSQGGQGLYEQYF.

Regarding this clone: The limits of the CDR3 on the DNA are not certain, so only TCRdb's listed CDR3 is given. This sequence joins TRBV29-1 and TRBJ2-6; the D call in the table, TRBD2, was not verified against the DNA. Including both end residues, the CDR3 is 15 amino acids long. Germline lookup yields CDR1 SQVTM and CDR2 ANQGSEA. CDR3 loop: CSVVGGGAGANVLAF.

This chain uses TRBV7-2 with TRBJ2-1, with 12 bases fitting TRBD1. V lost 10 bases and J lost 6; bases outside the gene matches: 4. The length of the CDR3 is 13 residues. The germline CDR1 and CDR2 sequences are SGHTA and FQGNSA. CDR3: CATGQGAGNEQFF. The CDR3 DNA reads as TGTGCCACGGGACAGGGGGCGGGCAATGAGCAGTTCTTC.

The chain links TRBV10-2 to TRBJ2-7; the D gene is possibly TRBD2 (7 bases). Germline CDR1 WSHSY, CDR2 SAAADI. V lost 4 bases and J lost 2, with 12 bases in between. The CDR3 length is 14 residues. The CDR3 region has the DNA TGCGCCAGCAGTGTAAGGGGGGGGGCCTACGAGCAGTACTTC. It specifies CASSVRGGAYEQYF.

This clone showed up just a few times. CDR3: CASSDTQTGEQYF. The CDR3 DNA follows: TGTGCCAGCAGTGACACTCAGACAGGAGAGCAGTACTTC. The chain recombines TRBV6-4 with TRBJ2-5; maybe TRBD1 (6 bases). Germline V CDR1 and CDR2: MRHNA, SNTAGT. The CDR3 totals 13 residues. V was clipped by 2 bases and J by 11 bases, with 15 bases between them.

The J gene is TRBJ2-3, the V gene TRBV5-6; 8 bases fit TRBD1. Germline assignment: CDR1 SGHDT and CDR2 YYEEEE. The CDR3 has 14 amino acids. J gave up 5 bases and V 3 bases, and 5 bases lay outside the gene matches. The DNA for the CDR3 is TGTGCCAGCAGCTATGGGACAGGTCGAGATACGCAGTATTTT. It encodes CASSYGTGRDTQYF.

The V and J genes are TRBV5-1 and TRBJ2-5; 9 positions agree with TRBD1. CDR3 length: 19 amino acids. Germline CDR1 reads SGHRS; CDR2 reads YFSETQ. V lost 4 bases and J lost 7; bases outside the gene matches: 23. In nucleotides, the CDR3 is TGCGCCAGCAGCCCCCTGGGGGTACAACAGGGGGCCGCCCGCAGGACCCAGTACTTC. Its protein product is CASSPLGVQQGAARRTQYF.

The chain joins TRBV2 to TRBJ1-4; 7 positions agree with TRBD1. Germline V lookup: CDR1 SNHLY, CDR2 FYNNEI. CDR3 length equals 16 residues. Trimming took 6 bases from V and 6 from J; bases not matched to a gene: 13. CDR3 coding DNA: TGTGCCAGCAGGGGTGTCAAGACAGGGAAGGATGAAAAACTGTTTTTT. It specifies CASRGVKTGKDEKLFF.

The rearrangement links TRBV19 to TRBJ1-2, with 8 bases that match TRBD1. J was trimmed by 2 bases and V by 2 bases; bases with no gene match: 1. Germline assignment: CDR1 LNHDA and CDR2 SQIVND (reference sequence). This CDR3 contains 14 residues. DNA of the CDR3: TGTGCCAGTAGTATACGGACAGGGAACTATGGCTACACCTTC. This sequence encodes CASSIRTGNYGYTF.

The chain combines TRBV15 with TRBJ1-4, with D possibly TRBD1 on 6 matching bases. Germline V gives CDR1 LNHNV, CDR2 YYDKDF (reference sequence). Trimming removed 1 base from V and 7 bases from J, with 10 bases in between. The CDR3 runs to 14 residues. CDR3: CATSRGTVGEKLFF. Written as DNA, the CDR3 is TGTGCCACCAGCAGAGGGACAGTGGGTGAAAAACTGTTTTTT.

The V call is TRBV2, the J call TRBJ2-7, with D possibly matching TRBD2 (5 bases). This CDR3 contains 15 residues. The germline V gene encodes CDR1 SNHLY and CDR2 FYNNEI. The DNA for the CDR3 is TGTGCCAGCCGTGAAATGGCGGGTGCAAACTACGAGCAGTACGTC. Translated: CASREMAGANYEQYV.

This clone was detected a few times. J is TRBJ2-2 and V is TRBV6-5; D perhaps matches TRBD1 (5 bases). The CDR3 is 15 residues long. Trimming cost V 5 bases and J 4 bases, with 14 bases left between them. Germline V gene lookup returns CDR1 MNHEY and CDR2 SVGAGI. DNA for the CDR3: TGTGCCAGCAGTAAACGCCAGACAGCCACCGGGGAGCTGTTTTTT. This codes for CASSKRQTATGELFF.

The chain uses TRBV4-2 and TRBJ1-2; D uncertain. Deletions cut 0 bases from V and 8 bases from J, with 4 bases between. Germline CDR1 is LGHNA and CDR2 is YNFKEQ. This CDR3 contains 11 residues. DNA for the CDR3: TGTGCCAGCAGCCAAGAACGGGGCTACACCTTC. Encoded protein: CASSQERGYTF.